A single sample gave rise to the 15 T cell receptor beta chains below, sequenced in a study of T-cell memory formation after mild COVID-19 (dated by TCRdb to 2020 to 2023). The library was built by means of 5' RACE. Sequenced using an Illumina NovaSeq 6000. TCRdb redid the processing of the public reads, applying fastp at Q25 and MiXCR, and retained in-frame beta chains. Every distinct CDR3 protein forms one entry, paired with its most common genes and DNA. This sample is represented by 120,000 or so distinct CDR3 sequences; roughly 15% of them were singletons. The top ten hold roughly 14% of the sample. The specimen sequenced was PBMCs or a T cell subset sorted from them (not recorded which). These receptors were collected from an adult woman who had mild COVID-19 (a few samples of this study predate the infection). The sample titles of this study are shuffled in the database, so cell type and time point are left out; the donor was told from shared clones.

This clonotype has just a few counts. The V and J genes are TRBV4-1 and TRBJ2-4, with D possibly matching TRBD2 (5 bases). Germline-derived CDR1 and CDR2 are MGHRA and YSYEKL. V was trimmed by 0 bases and J by 7 bases, leaving 13 bases between them. This CDR3 comprises 15 residues. CDR3 sequence: CASSQEGGFTNIQYF. CDR3 nucleotide sequence: TGCGCCAGCAGCCAAGAAGGAGGTTTTACGAACATTCAGTACTTC.

The chain uses TRBV9 and TRBJ1-3; D unclear. The V gene's germline CDR1 is SGDLS and CDR2 YYNGEE. Trimming stripped 0 bases from V and 0 bases from J, with 13 bases between. The length of the CDR3 is 17 residues. In nucleotides, the CDR3 is TGTGCCAGCAGCGTAGCAAAGACCAGCGTCTCTGGAAACACCATATATTTT. The encoded protein is CASSVAKTSVSGNTIYF.

This clonotype was counted a few times. The V call is TRBV28, the J call TRBJ2-3; 8 bases map to TRBD2. The germline CDR1 and CDR2 sequences are MDHEN and SYDVKM. CDR3 size: 15 residues. Trimming removed 6 bases from V and 5 bases from J; junction bases left unmatched: 10. The CDR3 region is CASSPASGWVDTQYF. CDR3 DNA sequence: TGTGCCAGCAGCCCGGCTAGCGGGTGGGTAGATACGCAGTATTTT.

The chain recombines TRBV30 with TRBJ1-1; D may be TRBD1 (5 bases). Germline CDR1 is GTSNPN and CDR2 is SVGIG (reference sequence). V dropped 3 bases and J dropped 9 bases, with 14 bases sitting between them. The CDR3 runs to 12 residues. The CDR3 DNA follows: TGTGCCTGGAGCAAAAGGACACTTCAAGCTTTCTTT. Residues: CAWSKRTLQAFF.

This chain connects TRBV5-4 to TRBJ2-1; a weak D match, TRBD2 (5 bases). The germline V gene has CDR1 SGHNT and CDR2 YYREEE (reference sequence). Trimming took 2 bases from V and 5 from J, leaving 8 bases between them. This CDR3 has 13 residues. The CDR3 nucleotides read TGTGCCAGCAGCTTAACTAGGCACAATGAGCAGTTCTTC. The encoded protein is CASSLTRHNEQFF.

This clonotype showed up just a few times. This chain connects TRBV18 to TRBJ2-6; D ambiguous. CDR3 length equals 16 residues. Germline-derived CDR1 and CDR2 are KGHSH and LQKENI. V lost 2 bases, J lost 2 bases, and 10 bases lay in between. The CDR3 DNA reads TGTGCCAGCTCACCAATGTGGGCGACTGGGGCCAACGTCCTGACTTTC. Its translation: CASSPMWATGANVLTF. Full variable domain (missing parts from reference TRBV18 and TRBJ2-6): NAGVMQNPRHLVRRRGQEARLRCSPMKGHSHVYWYRQLPEEGLKFMVYLQKENIIDESGMPKERFSAEFPKEGPSILRIQQVVRGDSAAYFCASSPMWATGANVLTFGAGSRLTVL.

The chain links TRBV27 to TRBJ2-1, with 8 bases that match TRBD1. V gave up 6 bases and J gave up 9 bases; unmatched junction bases: 19. The CDR3 sequence is 17 residues long. CDR1 and CDR2 from the germline V gene are MNHEY and SMNVEV (reference sequence). CDR3 nucleotides: TGTGCCAGCAGCCCCGCCCAGGCGTCAGGGGGCTACTTTGAGCAGTTCTTC. Protein product: CASSPAQASGGYFEQFF.

The genes are TRBV7-2 and TRBJ2-7, with D possibly TRBD2 on 5 matching bases. The germline V and J ends were trimmed by 6 bases and 5 bases, with 17 bases remaining between them. CDR3 size: 14 residues. The germline CDR1 and CDR2 sequences are SGHTA and FQGNSA. The CDR3, as DNA: TGTGCCAGCAGAGACGGCGTCCCCGGGGACGAGCAGTACTTC. Translated: CASRDGVPGDEQYF.

The chain recombines TRBV5-6 with TRBJ2-1, with D possibly called TRBD1 or TRBD2 (5 bases each). Between the trimmed V and J ends, which lost 4 bases and 0 bases, there was a span of 8 bases. Germline V lookup: CDR1 SGHDT, CDR2 YYEEEE. The CDR3 is 14 amino acids. The CDR3 loop is CASSGDRSYNEQFF. The CDR3 coding sequence is TGTGCCAGCAGCGGGGACCGCTCCTACAATGAGCAGTTCTTC.

This clonotype was observed at least ten times. The gene calls are TRBV6-5 and TRBJ2-1; 8 bases agree with TRBD2. J gave up 7 bases and V 8 bases, and 10 bases lay outside the gene matches. Germline V gene sequence: CDR1 MNHEY, CDR2 SVGAGI. The CDR3 is 14 amino acids. This CDR3 reads CASSTGAGENEQFF. The CDR3 DNA sequence: TGTGCCAGCTCTACGGGAGCGGGGGAAAATGAGCAGTTCTTC.

The chain joins TRBV6-6 to TRBJ1-1, with D perhaps matching TRBD1 (6 bases). Germline CDR1 is MNHNY and CDR2 is SVGAGI (reference sequence). Trimming shortened V by 7 bases and J by 2 bases, and 14 bases separated the two germline ends. The CDR3 has 14 amino acids. For the CDR3, the DNA is TGTGCCAGCAACGCCCTACAGGGAAACACTGAAGCTTTCTTT. It is translated as CASNALQGNTEAFF.

This clonotype was observed a handful of times. V and J are TRBV6-1 and TRBJ1-2, with 11 bases that match TRBD1. With V trimmed by 6 bases and J by 1 base, 4 bases remained unmatched. This CDR3 contains 15 residues. Germline lookup yields CDR1 MNHNS and CDR2 SASEGT. DNA of the CDR3: TGTGCCAGCAGGGACAGGGGGCGAAGTAACTATGGCTACACCTTC. This translates into CASRDRGRSNYGYTF.

This clonotype turned up a few times. The rearrangement links TRBV12-3 or TRBV12-4 to TRBJ2-1; 9 nucleotides align to TRBD2. V gave up 6 bases and J gave up 7 bases; unmatched junction bases: 10. The length of the CDR3 is 15 residues. The CDR3 loop reads CASRTGTSSSNEQFF. CDR3 DNA: TGTGCCAGCAGAACCGGGACTAGCTCCTCAAATGAGCAGTTCTTC.

This clonotype was recorded a few times. The chain is built from TRBV11-2 and TRBJ2-3; TRBD1 might be the D (6 bases). The ends were cut back, 7 bases at V and 5 bases at J, with 19 bases in the middle. The CDR3 loop spans 15 amino acids. The germline gives CDR1 SGHAT, CDR2 FQNNGV. The CDR3 bases are TGTGCCAGCACCAATTTGAGGGGGTGGGTAGATACGCAGTATTTT. Protein sequence: CASTNLRGWVDTQYF.

This clonotype was counted a few times. The chain recombines TRBV5-6 with TRBJ2-7; D is perhaps TRBD2 (6 bases). Germline V CDR1 and CDR2: SGHDT, YYEEEE. This CDR3 is 15 amino acids long. V lost 1 base and J 2 bases, leaving 13 bases between the germline ends. CDR3 protein: CASSLTGDFPYEQYF. CDR3 coding DNA: TGTGCCAGCAGCTTGACCGGGGACTTCCCCTACGAGCAGTACTTC.